Listed below are T cell receptor beta chains from one sample, sequenced in a study of blood T cell repertoires in COVID-19. Only in-frame clones appear in the TCRdb table, and some are missing; sequencing was by immunoSEQ multiplex PCR. The repertoire holds around 77,000 clones, more than 75% seen once, with about a tenth in the top ten. The sequenced material came from peripheral blood. The receptors stem from a man in his 70s with active or convalescent COVID-19. The CDR3 runs from the conserved cysteine through the conserved F or W. Each record gives: V gene, D gene, J gene, clone size, CDR3 protein, CDR3 DNA. D genes are given only for firm matches. Size is stated for part of the rows, as once, few or many counts, or as a class when the clone is expanded.

V: TRBV7-2; D: -; J: TRBJ2-5; size: -; CDR3: CASSPNQGSQETQYF; DNA: TGTGCCAGCAGCCCCAATCAGGGAAGCCAAGAGACCCAGTACTTC
V: TRBV23-1; D: -; J: TRBJ1-6; size: -; CDR3: CASSQSGRESDSPLHF; DNA: TGCGCCAGCAGTCAATCCGGCAGGGAATCGGATTCACCCCTCCACTTT
V: TRBV6-5; D: TRBD1; J: TRBJ1-3; size: -; CDR3: CASSYFSGTAGNTIYF; DNA: TGTGCCAGCAGTTACTTTAGTGGGACAGCTGGAAACACCATATATTTT
V: TRBV13; D: TRBD1; J: TRBJ2-3; size: -; CDR3: CASSSRDRGLRDTQYF; DNA: TGTGCCAGCAGCTCGAGGGACAGGGGGCTGAGGGATACGCAGTATTTT
V: TRBV5-1; D: -; J: TRBJ1-1; size: -; CDR3: CASSLMQDTEAFF; DNA: TGCGCCAGCAGCTTGATGCAGGACACTGAAGCTTTCTTT
V: TRBV19; D: TRBD1; J: TRBJ2-6; size: -; CDR3: CASSLAAGTGGTASFGANVLTF; DNA: TGTGCCAGTAGTCTCGCCGCCGGGACAGGGGGCACCGCATCCTTTGGGGCCAACGTCCTGACTTTC
V: TRBV12-3/TRBV12-4; D: -; J: TRBJ1-2; size: -; CDR3: CASSLRQTYTF; DNA: TGTGCCAGCAGTTTAAGACAGACCTACACCTTC
V: TRBV14; D: TRBD2; J: TRBJ2-2; size: -; CDR3: CASSQGGTSVNTGELFF; DNA: TGTGCCAGCAGCCAAGGAGGGACTAGCGTTAACACCGGGGAGCTGTTTTTT
V: TRBV5-1; D: -; J: TRBJ2-2; size: -; CDR3: CASSLVGGTLTTGELFF; DNA: TGCGCCAGCAGCTTGGTCGGGGGAACCCTGACCACCGGGGAGCTGTTTTTT
V: TRBV30; D: -; J: TRBJ1-1; size: -; CDR3: CAWSRYRFEAFF; DNA: TGTGCCTGGAGCCGTTACAGATTTGAAGCTTTCTTT
V: TRBV15; D: -; J: TRBJ2-7; size: -; CDR3: CATSRENRDYEQYF; DNA: TGTGCCACCAGCAGAGAGAATCGAGACTACGAGCAGTACTTC
V: TRBV24-1; D: TRBD1; J: TRBJ2-3; size: -; CDR3: CATSDQDRGTDTQYF; DNA: TGTGCCACCAGTGACCAGGACAGGGGCACAGATACGCAGTATTTT
V: TRBV5-5; D: -; J: TRBJ2-2; size: -; CDR3: CASSLAQTNTGELFF; DNA: TGTGCCAGCAGCTTGGCACAGACAAACACCGGGGAGCTGTTTTTT
V: TRBV5-4; D: TRBD1; J: TRBJ1-4; size: once; CDR3: CASSRQGPTNEKLFF; DNA: TGTGCCAGCAGCCGACAGGGTCCAACTAATGAAAAACTGTTTTTT
V: TRBV7-2; D: -; J: TRBJ1-6; size: -; CDR3: CASSLVGGGLRSPLHF; DNA: TGTGCCAGCAGCTTAGTAGGGGGGGGTCTGCGTTCACCCCTCCACTTT
V: TRBV28; D: TRBD1; J: TRBJ2-7; size: -; CDR3: CASSLGTGGRYEQYF; DNA: TGTGCCAGCAGTTTAGGGACAGGGGGGAGATACGAGCAGTACTTC
V: TRBV5-4; D: -; J: TRBJ1-1; size: -; CDR3: CASSLYHTETEAFF; DNA: TGTGCCAGCAGCTTGTATCACACAGAAACTGAAGCTTTCTTT
V: TRBV30; D: TRBD1; J: TRBJ1-5; size: -; CDR3: CAWRTGGEVAQHF; DNA: TGTGCCTGGAGGACAGGGGGGGAGGTGGCCCAGCATTTT
V: TRBV28; D: TRBD1; J: TRBJ1-2; size: -; CDR3: CASSPTGTGVFGYGYTF; DNA: TGTGCCAGCAGCCCTACCGGGACAGGGGTGTTTGGTTATGGCTACACCTTC
V: TRBV6-5; D: -; J: TRBJ1-2; size: -; CDR3: CASELDSYHTF; DNA: TGTGCCAGCGAGTTGGACAGTTACCACACCTTC